This T cell receptor (beta chain) was captured in a study of cytomegalovirus exposure and HLA in healthy donors (dated by TCRdb to 2015 to 2018). Regarding the study in general: A later analysis indicated that the roughly 120 validation repertoires were generated on the platform also employed for the 666 repertoires of the first cohort. The study aimed to test whether signatures of past pathogen exposure could be identified by cataloging public T cell receptors. To predict cytomegalovirus infection status, the study combined high-throughput TCR immunosequencing, statistical association of individual TCRs with disease status, and machine learning. In addition to the first cohort of 650 to 750 subjects, a separate validation cohort of over 90 different subjects was used.

Turning to this clone: Its antigen is still unknown. No much larger clone exists at a distance of one base, and base qualities are not known.

On the study overall, not on this receptor specifically: All 120 or so repertoires were used to score co-occurrence in the validation cohort in a later analysis, because that analysis had no HLA typing for the cohort. The study gave a list of about 150 TCR beta chains associated with cytomegalovirus. The classifier was reported to diagnose cytomegalovirus status with high specificity and sensitivity in both the original cohort and the validation cohort. Most TCR sequences were seen in very few donors, while some public TCRs were found in many individuals. Subsequent analysis determined that TCRs grouped into clusters in the first cohort also showed a tendency toward co-occurrence across the roughly 120 validation repertoires, and 85% to 95% of cluster scores exceeded 0. According to the authors, the approach could potentially be generalized to other disease states and immunological phenotypes. In vitro tests confirmed that three of the cytomegalovirus-associated TCR beta chains recognize cytomegalovirus antigens.

Trimming removed 1 base from V and 4 bases from J, leaving 12 bases between the germline ends. CDR1 and CDR2, per the germline V gene, are SGHTS and YDEGEE. Counted from cysteine to phenylalanine, this CDR3 has 15 amino acids. The sequence is cut down to CDR3 DNA, 45 bases in frame from base 1. Donors formed part of the validation cohort, which comprised approximately 130 subjects and was distinct from the first cohort of 550 to 850 subjects. The library was produced with the immunoSEQ multiplex PCR assay. The authors processed their data as follows. A statistical classification framework was developed to diagnose cytomegalovirus status using the catalog of TCR beta chain sequences. The table comes from immuneACCESS by way of TCRdb, which keeps in-frame sequences with V and J called. Part of the clones is missing from these tables; in studies checked, under half for an unresolved V gene and the rest for unknown reasons. The DNA was the basis for D and trimming; V, J and clone size are from that table. The sample data list 170,000 or so clones, and about 86% of these were observed just once. The ten largest clones capture about 3% of the sample.

Sequenced input: PBMCs. The sequence was collected from a woman between 18 and 29 years old in good health and CMV-seropositive. The sequence is built from TRBV5-8 and TRBJ1-5, with TRBD1 as a weak D call on 6 bases. CDR3 reads: CASSLMGASNQPQHF. The DNA is TGTGCCAGCAGCTTGATGGGGGCCTCTAATCAGCCCCAGCATTTT.